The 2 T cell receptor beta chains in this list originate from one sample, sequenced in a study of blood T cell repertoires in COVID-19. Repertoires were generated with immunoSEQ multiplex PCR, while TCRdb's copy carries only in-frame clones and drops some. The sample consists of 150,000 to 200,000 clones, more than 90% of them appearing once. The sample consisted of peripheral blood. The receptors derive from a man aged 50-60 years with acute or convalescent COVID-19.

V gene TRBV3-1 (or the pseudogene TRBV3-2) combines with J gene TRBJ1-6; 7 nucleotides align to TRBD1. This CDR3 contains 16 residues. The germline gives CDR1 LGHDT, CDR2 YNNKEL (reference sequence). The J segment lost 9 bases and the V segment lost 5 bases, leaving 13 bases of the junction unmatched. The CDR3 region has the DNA TGTGCCAGCAGCACAATTAAGACAGGGTATCCTTCACCCCTCCACTTT. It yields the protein CASSTIKTGYPSPLHF.

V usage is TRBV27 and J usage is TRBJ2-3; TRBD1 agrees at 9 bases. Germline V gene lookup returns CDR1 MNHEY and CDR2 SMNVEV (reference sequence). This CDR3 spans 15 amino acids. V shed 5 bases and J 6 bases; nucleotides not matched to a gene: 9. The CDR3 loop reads CASSPGTGFPDTQYF. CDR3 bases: TGTGCCAGCAGTCCCGGGACAGGGTTTCCGGATACGCAGTATTTT.